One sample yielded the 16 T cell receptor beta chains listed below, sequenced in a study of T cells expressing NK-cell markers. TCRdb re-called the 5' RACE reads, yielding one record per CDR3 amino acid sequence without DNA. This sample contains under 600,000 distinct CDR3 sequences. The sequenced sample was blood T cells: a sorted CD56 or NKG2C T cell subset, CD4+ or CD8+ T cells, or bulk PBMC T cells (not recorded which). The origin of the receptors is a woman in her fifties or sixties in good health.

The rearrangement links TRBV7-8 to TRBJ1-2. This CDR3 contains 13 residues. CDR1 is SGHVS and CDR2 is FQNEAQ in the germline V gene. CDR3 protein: CASRPTAGYGYTF.

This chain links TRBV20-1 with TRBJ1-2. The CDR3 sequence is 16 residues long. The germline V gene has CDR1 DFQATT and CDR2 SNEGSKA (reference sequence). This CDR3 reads CSARPLSTLLGYGYTF.

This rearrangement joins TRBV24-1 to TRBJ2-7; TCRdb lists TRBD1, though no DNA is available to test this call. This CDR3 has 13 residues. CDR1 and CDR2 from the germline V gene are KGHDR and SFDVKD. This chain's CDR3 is CATSLTGLGEQYF.

The CDR3 is CASSPVTPRANEKLFF. The gene calls are TRBV16 and TRBJ1-4. From germline, CDR1 is KGHSY and CDR2 FQNENV. There are 16 residues in the CDR3.

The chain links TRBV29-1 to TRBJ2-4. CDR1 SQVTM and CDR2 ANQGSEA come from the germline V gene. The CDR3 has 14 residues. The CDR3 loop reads CSVVSPTAKNIQYF.

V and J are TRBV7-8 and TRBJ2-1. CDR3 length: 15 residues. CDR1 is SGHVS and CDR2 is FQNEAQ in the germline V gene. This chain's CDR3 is CASRYGLGFYNEQFF.

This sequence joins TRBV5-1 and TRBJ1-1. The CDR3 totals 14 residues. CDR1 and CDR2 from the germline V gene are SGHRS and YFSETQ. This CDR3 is CASKAPTENTEAFF. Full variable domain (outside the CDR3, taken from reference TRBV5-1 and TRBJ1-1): KAGVTQTPRYLIKTRGQQVTLSCSPISGHRSVSWYQQTPGQGLQFLFEYFSETQRNKGNFPGRFSGRQFSNSRSEMNVSTLELGDSALYLCASKAPTENTEAFFGQGTRLTVV.

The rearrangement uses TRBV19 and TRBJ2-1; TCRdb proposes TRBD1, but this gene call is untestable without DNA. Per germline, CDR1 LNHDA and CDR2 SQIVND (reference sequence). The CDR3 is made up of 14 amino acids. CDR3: CASSTGQGKDEQFF.

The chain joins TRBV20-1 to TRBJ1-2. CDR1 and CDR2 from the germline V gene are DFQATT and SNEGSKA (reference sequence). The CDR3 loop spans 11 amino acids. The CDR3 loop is CSASGNHGYTF.

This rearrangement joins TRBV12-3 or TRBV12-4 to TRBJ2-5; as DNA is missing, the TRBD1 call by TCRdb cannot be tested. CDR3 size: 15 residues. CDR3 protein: CASSLTGGAWETQYF.

CDR3 in amino acids: CASSSGLAGGSKGEQFF. The chain carries TRBV27 and TRBJ2-1; the TRBD2 assignment by TCRdb is unverifiable without DNA. Per the germline V gene, CDR1 is MNHEY and CDR2 is SMNVEV (reference sequence). There are 17 residues in the CDR3.

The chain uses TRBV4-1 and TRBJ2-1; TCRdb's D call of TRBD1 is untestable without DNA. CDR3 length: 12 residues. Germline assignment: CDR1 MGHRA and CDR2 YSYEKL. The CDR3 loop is CASSQTRDSQFF.

CDR3 loop: CATSRSPGIGYEQYF. This rearrangement joins TRBV15 to TRBJ2-7; TCRdb picks TRBD1, but there is no DNA to check that call. Germline CDR1 is LNHNV and CDR2 is YYDKDF (reference sequence). The CDR3 is 15 amino acids.

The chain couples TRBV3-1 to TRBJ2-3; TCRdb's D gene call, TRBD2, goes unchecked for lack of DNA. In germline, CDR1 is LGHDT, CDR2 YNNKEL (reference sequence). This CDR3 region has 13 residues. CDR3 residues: CASSEGGITAQYF.

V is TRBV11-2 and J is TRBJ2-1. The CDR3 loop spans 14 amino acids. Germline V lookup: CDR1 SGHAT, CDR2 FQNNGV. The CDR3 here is CASSFWASYNEQFF.

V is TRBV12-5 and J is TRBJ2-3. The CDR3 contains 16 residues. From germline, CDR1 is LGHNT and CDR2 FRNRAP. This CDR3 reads CASGLVVGSSTDTQYF. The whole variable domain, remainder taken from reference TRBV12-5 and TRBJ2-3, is DARVTQTPRHKVTEMGQEVTMRCQPILGHNTVFWYRQTMMQGLELLAYFRNRAPLDDSGMPKDRFSAEMPDATLATLKIQPSEPRDSAVYFCASGLVVGSSTDTQYFGPGTRLTVL.